Listed below are T cell receptor beta chains from one sample, sequenced in a study of blood T cell repertoires in COVID-19. Libraries were prepared by immunoSEQ multiplex PCR; TCRdb keeps only in-frame clonotypes and omits some of them. There are about 230,000 clones in the sample; about four fifths occur only once, and approximately 9% lies in the top ten. The sample was peripheral blood. The receptors come from a man in his forties with active or convalescent COVID-19. Both conserved end residues are part of each CDR3. D genes are given only for firm matches. Rows give clone size only sometimes, using once, few, many, or a class for an expanded clone.

j_call: TRBJ1-1; v_call: TRBV6-5; clone_size: few; d_call: NA; cdr3_aa: CASTPPGLRPEAFF; cdr3_nt: TGTGCCAGCACCCCCCCGGGACTTCGCCCTGAAGCTTTCTTT
j_call: TRBJ1-5; v_call: TRBV6-5; clone_size: NA; d_call: NA; cdr3_aa: CASSLGRVPQPQHF; cdr3_nt: TGTGCCAGCAGCCTGGGGAGGGTCCCTCAGCCCCAGCATTTT
j_call: TRBJ1-2; v_call: TRBV10-3; clone_size: NA; d_call: TRBD1; cdr3_aa: CATGQAIGRDGYTF; cdr3_nt: TGTGCCACCGGACAGGCAATTGGCCGCGATGGCTACACCTTC
j_call: TRBJ1-4; v_call: TRBV27; clone_size: NA; d_call: NA; cdr3_aa: CASSLFGREKLFF; cdr3_nt: TGTGCCAGCAGTTTATTCGGGAGGGAAAAACTGTTTTTT
j_call: TRBJ2-1; v_call: TRBV10-3; clone_size: NA; d_call: NA; cdr3_aa: CAIKRTGPAGSFSYNEQFF; cdr3_nt: TGTGCCATCAAGAGGACAGGCCCCGCGGGAAGTTTCTCCTACAATGAGCAGTTCTTC
j_call: TRBJ1-6; v_call: TRBV9; clone_size: once; d_call: TRBD1; cdr3_aa: CANGQGTDSPLHF; cdr3_nt: TGTGCCAATGGACAGGGGACGGATTCACCCCTCCACTTT
j_call: TRBJ1-1; v_call: TRBV10-2; clone_size: NA; d_call: NA; cdr3_aa: CASSEFLLGQTNTEAFF; cdr3_nt: TGCGCCAGCAGTGAGTTTCTCTTGGGGCAAACCAACACTGAAGCTTTCTTT
j_call: TRBJ1-2; v_call: TRBV2; clone_size: NA; d_call: NA; cdr3_aa: CASSVEEGYYGYTF; cdr3_nt: TGTGCCAGCAGTGTTGAGGAGGGCTACTATGGCTACACCTTC
j_call: TRBJ2-7; v_call: TRBV5-5; clone_size: NA; d_call: TRBD1; cdr3_aa: CASSLAHGQGARYEQYF; cdr3_nt: TGTGCCAGCAGCCTGGCCCATGGACAGGGGGCGCGATACGAGCAGTACTTC
j_call: TRBJ2-1; v_call: TRBV7-3; clone_size: NA; d_call: NA; cdr3_aa: CASSPTGQGSYNEQFF; cdr3_nt: TGTGCCAGCAGTCCAACCGGGCAGGGCTCCTACAATGAGCAGTTCTTC
j_call: TRBJ1-6; v_call: TRBV30; clone_size: NA; d_call: NA; cdr3_aa: CAWTLGGFRNSPLHF; cdr3_nt: TGTGCCTGGACCTTGGGAGGGTTTAGGAATTCACCCCTCCACTTT
j_call: TRBJ2-2; v_call: TRBV2; clone_size: NA; d_call: NA; cdr3_aa: CASSGSGITGELFF; cdr3_nt: TGTGCCAGCAGTGGATCGGGGATCACCGGGGAGCTGTTTTTT
j_call: TRBJ1-1; v_call: TRBV7-8; clone_size: NA; d_call: TRBD1; cdr3_aa: CASSLLGGQGFNTEAFF; cdr3_nt: TGTGCCAGCAGCTTGTTGGGAGGACAGGGGTTTAACACTGAAGCTTTCTTT
j_call: TRBJ1-1; v_call: TRBV10-3; clone_size: NA; d_call: NA; cdr3_aa: CAISGGDSGTEAFF; cdr3_nt: TGTGCCATCAGTGGAGGGGACTCGGGTACTGAAGCTTTCTTT
j_call: TRBJ1-2; v_call: TRBV14; clone_size: NA; d_call: TRBD1; cdr3_aa: CASSQRRQGGNYGYTF; cdr3_nt: TGTGCCAGCAGCCAAAGGAGACAGGGAGGTAACTATGGCTACACCTTC
j_call: TRBJ1-1; v_call: TRBV12-3/TRBV12-4; clone_size: NA; d_call: NA; cdr3_aa: CASSFQGTEAFF; cdr3_nt: TGTGCCAGCAGCTTCCAGGGCACTGAAGCTTTCTTT
j_call: TRBJ1-2; v_call: TRBV3-1/TRBV3-2; clone_size: NA; d_call: NA; cdr3_aa: CASSQGTVNYGYTF; cdr3_nt: TGTGCCAGCAGCCAAGGGACAGTGAACTATGGCTACACCTTC
j_call: TRBJ1-4; v_call: TRBV6-2/TRBV6-3; clone_size: NA; d_call: NA; cdr3_aa: CASSYPGTWDDEKLFF; cdr3_nt: TGTGCCAGCAGTTACCCCGGGACATGGGACGATGAAAAACTGTTTTTT
j_call: TRBJ2-1; v_call: TRBV2; clone_size: NA; d_call: NA; cdr3_aa: CASSDPHGGFEQFF; cdr3_nt: TGTGCCAGCAGTGATCCGCACGGGGGTTTTGAGCAGTTCTTC
j_call: TRBJ1-2; v_call: TRBV12-5; clone_size: NA; d_call: TRBD1; cdr3_aa: CASGSSGGYGYTF; cdr3_nt: TGTGCTAGTGGTTCCTCAGGGGGGTATGGCTACACCTTC
j_call: TRBJ1-2; v_call: TRBV4-2; clone_size: NA; d_call: NA; cdr3_aa: CASSPRVVDYGYTF; cdr3_nt: TGTGCCAGCAGCCCGCGGGTGGTGGACTATGGCTACACCTTC
j_call: TRBJ2-7; v_call: TRBV3-1/TRBV3-2; clone_size: once; d_call: NA; cdr3_aa: CASSQDPQISYEQYF; cdr3_nt: TGTGCCAGCAGCCAAGATCCACAGATCTCCTACGAGCAGTACTTC
j_call: TRBJ1-5; v_call: TRBV6-5; clone_size: NA; d_call: TRBD1; cdr3_aa: CASIPRDRGNQPQHF; cdr3_nt: TGTGCCAGCATCCCCCGGGACAGAGGCAATCAGCCCCAGCATTTT
j_call: TRBJ2-6; v_call: TRBV9; clone_size: once; d_call: NA; cdr3_aa: CASSVAGSSSGANVLTF; cdr3_nt: TGTGCCAGCAGCGTTGCGGGGTCCAGCTCTGGGGCCAACGTCCTGACTTTC
j_call: TRBJ1-5; v_call: TRBV12-3/TRBV12-4; clone_size: NA; d_call: NA; cdr3_aa: CASTRQNQPQHF; cdr3_nt: TGTGCCAGCACACGACAAAATCAGCCCCAGCATTTT
j_call: TRBJ1-2; v_call: TRBV3-1/TRBV3-2; clone_size: NA; d_call: NA; cdr3_aa: CASSQGKEGGYTF; cdr3_nt: TGTGCCAGCAGCCAAGGTAAAGAGGGTGGCTACACCTTC
j_call: TRBJ2-5; v_call: TRBV7-2; clone_size: NA; d_call: NA; cdr3_aa: CASSLGQIQETQYF; cdr3_nt: TGTGCCAGCAGCTTAGGGCAGATCCAAGAGACCCAGTACTTC
j_call: TRBJ2-5; v_call: TRBV27; clone_size: NA; d_call: TRBD1; cdr3_aa: CASSSLDRGLPETQYF; cdr3_nt: TGTGCCAGCAGTTCCCTGGACAGGGGCCTCCCGGAGACCCAGTACTTC
j_call: TRBJ2-5; v_call: TRBV18; clone_size: NA; d_call: TRBD2; cdr3_aa: CATTGLAGETQYF; cdr3_nt: TGTGCCACCACGGGACTAGCGGGAGAGACCCAGTACTTC
j_call: TRBJ2-2; v_call: TRBV19; clone_size: NA; d_call: NA; cdr3_aa: CASSIDYGSGNTGELFF; cdr3_nt: TGTGCCAGTAGTATAGATTATGGTAGCGGGAACACCGGGGAGCTGTTTTTT
j_call: TRBJ2-5; v_call: TRBV29-1; clone_size: many; d_call: NA; cdr3_aa: CSVDPSQGRETQYF; cdr3_nt: TGCAGCGTTGATCCTTCGCAGGGGCGCGAGACCCAGTACTTC
j_call: TRBJ1-5; v_call: TRBV4-1; clone_size: NA; d_call: NA; cdr3_aa: CASSQGLNQPQHF; cdr3_nt: TGCGCCAGCAGCCAAGGACTGAATCAGCCCCAGCATTTT
j_call: TRBJ2-1; v_call: TRBV5-6; clone_size: NA; d_call: TRBD2; cdr3_aa: CASRPSGGAQFF; cdr3_nt: TGTGCCAGCAGGCCTAGCGGGGGGGCCCAGTTCTTC
j_call: TRBJ2-3; v_call: TRBV10-3; clone_size: NA; d_call: NA; cdr3_aa: CAISDSGRDTQYF; cdr3_nt: TGTGCCATCAGTGATTCAGGGAGGGATACGCAGTATTTT
j_call: TRBJ2-2; v_call: TRBV24-1; clone_size: NA; d_call: TRBD2; cdr3_aa: CATSDSPGLAGGSNTGELFF; cdr3_nt: TGTGCCACCAGTGATTCCCCGGGACTAGCGGGGGGTTCGAACACCGGGGAGCTGTTTTTT
j_call: TRBJ2-7; v_call: TRBV5-5; clone_size: once; d_call: TRBD1; cdr3_aa: CASGRDRGHPYEQYF; cdr3_nt: TGTGCCAGCGGGCGAGACAGGGGTCATCCCTACGAGCAGTACTTC
j_call: TRBJ1-1; v_call: TRBV29-1; clone_size: NA; d_call: TRBD1; cdr3_aa: CSVGGQAITEAFF; cdr3_nt: TGCAGCGTTGGGGGACAGGCGATAACTGAAGCTTTCTTT
j_call: TRBJ2-2; v_call: TRBV19; clone_size: NA; d_call: TRBD1; cdr3_aa: CASSGQGPGELFF; cdr3_nt: TGTGCCAGTAGTGGACAGGGACCCGGGGAGCTGTTTTTT
j_call: TRBJ2-5; v_call: TRBV6-4; clone_size: NA; d_call: TRBD2; cdr3_aa: CASRSTSGRNLGQETQYF; cdr3_nt: TGTGCCAGCAGATCAACTAGCGGGAGGAATTTAGGTCAAGAGACCCAGTACTTC
j_call: TRBJ2-3; v_call: TRBV3-1/TRBV3-2; clone_size: once; d_call: TRBD2; cdr3_aa: CASSPKLNSGGATDTQYF; cdr3_nt: TGTGCCAGCAGTCCCAAACTGAATAGCGGGGGGGCGACAGATACGCAGTATTTT
j_call: TRBJ2-2; v_call: TRBV21-1; clone_size: NA; d_call: NA; cdr3_aa: CASSKGGQGAGTGELFF; cdr3_nt: TGTGCCAGCAGCAAAGGGGGTCAGGGGGCCGGCACCGGGGAGCTGTTTTTT
j_call: TRBJ1-2; v_call: TRBV5-1; clone_size: NA; d_call: TRBD1; cdr3_aa: CASSTGQGDYGYTF; cdr3_nt: TGCGCCAGCAGCACGGGACAGGGAGACTATGGCTACACCTTC
j_call: TRBJ1-6; v_call: TRBV30; clone_size: NA; d_call: NA; cdr3_aa: CAWSVWGASPLHF; cdr3_nt: TGTGCCTGGAGTGTATGGGGAGCTTCACCCCTCCACTTT
j_call: TRBJ2-7; v_call: TRBV5-1; clone_size: NA; d_call: NA; cdr3_aa: CASSLDHQGLPYEQYF; cdr3_nt: TGCGCCAGCAGCTTGGACCACCAGGGTCTTCCCTACGAGCAGTACTTC